This TCR beta chain was captured in a study of Ad26.COV2.S vaccination and SARS-CoV-2 variants. As for this clone: Its target is not known.

The CDR3 loop spans 17 amino acids. Germline CDR1 is MDHEN and CDR2 is SYDVKM. V was trimmed by 4 bases and J by 0 bases, leaving 16 bases between them. Noted treatment: around 19 received Ad26.COV2.S at low or high dose, single or two shots; about 5 received placebo; per-sample allocation not given. Specimen acquisition occurred on day 63 following the initial vaccine or placebo injection. Adults aged 18-55 years in Boston included the donor. Using immunoSEQ multiplex PCR, the repertoire was profiled, and TCRdb retains in-frame clones only, with some absent. The profile shows some 420,000 clones, approximately 88% of them singletons. General study results and limits: Those who received the vaccine showed greater spike-specific TCR breadth than those given placebo.

The source was peripheral blood, collected in a trial of Ad26.COV2.S vaccine versus placebo. The chain combines TRBV28 with TRBJ1-3; weak D call: TRBD1 (6 bases). The TCR originated in a person between 18 and 65 years old who received the Ad26.COV2.S COVID-19 vaccine or a placebo. This CDR3 reads CASSSRGKGGSGNTIYF. The CDR3 bases are TGTGCCAGCAGTTCAAGAGGGAAGGGGGGCTCTGGAAACACCATATATTTT.